The clone carrying this T cell receptor (beta chain) was seen a single time. Assignment of participants to cohorts was predicated upon participant-reported clinical history. This CDR3 region has 13 residues. Germline V gives CDR1 SGHNT, CDR2 YYREEE (reference sequence). The V gene lost 4 bases and the J gene lost 6 bases, with 13 bases spanning the gap. Authors' methods: Estimated nucleated cell counts came from reference gene primer amplification. TCRdb's copy holds only in-frame clones and misses some; the assay was immunoSEQ multiplex PCR. V, J and clone size reflect that table, while D and trimming were determined from the DNA. The table includes approximately 220,000 clones, about nine tenths detected once. The entry originates in a study of blood T cell repertoires in COVID-19. Study as a whole: COVID-19 samples from acute and convalescent phases originated in the United States, Italy and Spain.

The chain links TRBV5-4 to TRBJ1-1; D might be TRBD1 (5 bases). The sample was PBMCs or T cells enriched from blood (not recorded which). The source is a woman in her thirties or forties with acute COVID-19. The CDR3 bases are TGTGCCAGCAGCCCAGCACGGGGGTCTGAAGCTTTCTTT. Translating it yields CASSPARGSEAFF.